What follows are 29 T cell receptor beta chains derived from one specimen sequenced in a study of blood T cell repertoires in COVID-19. Measured with immunoSEQ multiplex PCR; TCRdb has only the in-frame clones, and not every one. The data contain about 290,000 clones, roughly 90% of them singletons. The sample comprised peripheral blood. The receptors originated from a man aged 35 to 55 with acute or convalescent COVID-19.

The CDR3, as DNA: TGCGCCAGCAGCTCGGGACAGGGAGCCACCGGGGAGCTGTTTTTT. Protein product: CASSSGQGATGELFF. The V and J genes are TRBV5-1 and TRBJ2-2; 9 bases fit TRBD1. Trimming removed 3 bases from V and 4 bases from J; junction bases left unmatched: 4. The germline CDR1 and CDR2 sequences are SGHRS and YFSETQ. This CDR3 has 15 residues.

A few counts support this clone. This sequence joins TRBV23-1 and TRBJ2-2, with TRBD1 identical over 7 bases. Being an ORF, TRBV23-1 has a function that is uncertain. This CDR3 region has 15 residues. V lost 6 bases to trimming and J lost 6 bases; unmatched junction nucleotides: 10. The CDR3 DNA sequence: TGCGCCAGCAGCCAGGGGGACCTAATTTCCGGGGAGCTGTTTTTT. It is translated as CASSQGDLISGELFF.

V gene TRBV5-8 combines with J gene TRBJ2-5; D remains ambiguous. Germline-derived CDR1 and CDR2 are SGHTS and YDEGEE. This CDR3 has 11 residues. V was trimmed by 4 bases and J by 5 bases, leaving 6 bases between them. This CDR3 reads CASSGGETQYF. The CDR3 nucleotides read TGTGCCAGCAGCGGCGGTGAGACCCAGTACTTC.

The chain has TRBV7-8 and TRBJ1-1, with D hard to call. The CDR3 contains 14 residues. The germline V gene encodes CDR1 SGHVS and CDR2 FQNEAQ. Deletions cut 4 bases from V and 8 bases from J, with 17 bases between. The CDR3 is CASSSLAGIGEAFF. The DNA for the CDR3 is TGTGCCAGCAGCTCTCTTGCCGGCATCGGGGAAGCTTTCTTT. The whole variable domain, remainder taken from reference TRBV7-8 and TRBJ1-1, is GAGVSQSPRYKVAKRGQDVALRCDPISGHVSLFWYQQALGQGPEFLTYFQNEAQLDKSGLPSDRFFAERPEGSVSTLKIQRTQQEDSAVYLCASSSLAGIGEAFFGQGTRLTVV.

About this clone itself: This same CDR3 is encoded by further DNA sequences in the sample. The chain uses TRBV5-4 and TRBJ1-3; 8 nucleotides line up with TRBD1. The CDR3 spans 16 residues. Losses at the gene ends were 5 bases for V and 0 bases for J; bases not matched to a gene: 7. The germline V gene has CDR1 SGHNT and CDR2 YYREEE (reference sequence). CDR3 region: CASSPGTGVSGNTIYF. The CDR3 nucleotides read TGTGCCAGCAGTCCCGGGACAGGAGTCTCTGGAAACACCATATATTTT.

This chain uses TRBV28 with TRBJ2-7; D possibly corresponds to TRBD1 (6 bases). CDR3 length equals 17 residues. Germline V CDR1 and CDR2: MDHEN, SYDVKM. Trimming stripped 1 base from V and 4 bases from J, with 20 bases between. CDR3 protein: CASSLLAGATIAYEQYF. DNA for the CDR3: TGTGCCAGCAGTTTATTGGCAGGGGCTACCATAGCGTACGAGCAGTACTTC. Supplemented by reference TRBV28 and TRBJ2-7, the full variable domain reads DVKVTQSSRYLVKRTGEKVFLECVQDMDHENMFWYRQDPGLGLRLIYFSYDVKMKEKGDIPEGYSVSREKKERFSLILESASTNQTSMYLCASSLLAGATIAYEQYFGPGTRLTVT.

This clone was seen more than once but under ten times. The chain is built from TRBV11-2 and TRBJ2-4; D gene unclear. V gave up 5 bases and J gave up 4 bases, with 18 bases separating them. Looked up from germline, CDR1 is SGHAT and CDR2 is FQNNGV. This CDR3 spans 16 amino acids. The CDR3 loop reads CASSHWPPTAKNIQYF. Here the CDR3 DNA reads TGTGCCAGCAGCCACTGGCCCCCCACAGCAAAAAACATTCAGTACTTC. Looking up the rest from reference TRBV11-2 and TRBJ2-4 gives the full variable domain: EAGVAQSPRYKIIEKRQSVAFWCNPISGHATLYWYQQILGQGPKLLIQFQNNGVVDDSQLPKDRFSAERLKGVDSTLKIQPAKLEDSAVYLCASSHWPPTAKNIQYFGAGTRLSVL.

The rearrangement uses TRBV10-3 and TRBJ1-5, with D perhaps matching TRBD1 (6 bases). The CDR3 is made up of 14 amino acids. Trimming took 8 bases from V and 7 from J, leaving 18 bases between them. Germline CDR1 ENHRY, CDR2 SYGVKD. CDR3 residues: CAISNEQGRQPQHF. The DNA of the CDR3 is TGTGCCATCTCGAACGAGCAGGGGAGACAGCCCCAGCATTTT.

This chain uses TRBV5-8 with TRBJ2-1, with a tentative D call TRBD2 (5 bases). This CDR3 has 16 amino acids. Deletions cut 0 bases from V and 4 bases from J, with 14 bases between. Germline V CDR1 and CDR2: SGHTS, YDEGEE. CDR3 sequence: CASSLGRGRVYNEQFF. The CDR3 bases are TGTGCCAGCAGCTTGGGACGGGGTAGGGTTTACAATGAGCAGTTCTTC.

The V call is TRBV5-1, the J call TRBJ2-7, with 7 bases lining up with TRBD1. Germline CDR1 and CDR2: SGHRS and YFSETQ. The CDR3 covers 15 residues. J lost 2 bases, V lost 0 bases, and 5 bases had no gene match. The CDR3 DNA reads TGCGCCAGCAGCTTGGCGAGGACAGGCACCTACGAGCAGTACTTC. Translated, it gives CASSLARTGTYEQYF.

The chain is built from TRBV6-1 and TRBJ1-5, with a tentative D call TRBD1 (6 bases). This CDR3 comprises 15 residues. CDR1 and CDR2 from the germline V gene are MNHNS and SASEGT. V lost 1 base to trimming and J lost 3 bases, with 10 bases between them. Here the CDR3 reads CASSEGTAYNQPQHF. The CDR3 bases are TGTGCCAGCAGTGAAGGGACAGCATACAATCAGCCCCAGCATTTT.

The rearrangement links TRBV10-3 to TRBJ2-2; tentative D call: TRBD2 (6 bases). Germline V gene lookup returns CDR1 ENHRY and CDR2 SYGVKD. The CDR3 has 12 residues. V dropped 6 bases and J dropped 7 bases, with 9 bases sitting between them. CDR3 DNA sequence: TGTGCCATCAGCGGGAGTTTCGGGGAGCTGTTTTTT. Translating gives CAISGSFGELFF.

V usage is TRBV6-5 and J usage is TRBJ1-6; D is unclear. The V gene's germline CDR1 is MNHEY and CDR2 SVGAGI. V lost 11 bases to trimming and J lost 6 bases, with 8 bases between them. This CDR3 has 11 residues. DNA for the CDR3: TGTGCCCGCTCCGGTAATTCACCCCTCCACTTT. It specifies CARSGNSPLHF.

This clone has only a few counts. This chain connects TRBV9 to TRBJ1-2; 7 nucleotides line up with TRBD1. This CDR3 spans 12 amino acids. Germline V gene data show CDR1 as SGDLS and CDR2 as YYNGEE. V lost 9 bases, J lost 4 bases, and 6 bases stayed unmatched. The CDR3 protein is CATDRVGYGYTF. CDR3 bases: TGTGCCACCGACAGGGTGGGCTATGGCTACACCTTC.

This chain connects TRBV20-1 to TRBJ1-5; D possibly corresponds to TRBD1 (6 bases). V was clipped by 8 bases and J by 5 bases, with 10 bases between them. This CDR3 contains 11 residues. CDR1 is DFQATT and CDR2 is SNEGSKA in the germline V gene (reference sequence). Written as DNA, the CDR3 is TGCAGTACAGGGACGGATCAGCCCCAGCATTTT. Protein sequence: CSTGTDQPQHF.

The gene calls are TRBV2 and TRBJ1-4; tentative D call: TRBD1 (6 bases). This CDR3 has 13 amino acids. Germline assignment: CDR1 SNHLY and CDR2 FYNNEI. Trimming took 9 bases from V and 8 from J, leaving 16 bases between them. This CDR3 is CASHRVVEEKLFF. As DNA, the CDR3 is TGTGCCAGTCACAGGGTAGTAGAAGAAAAACTGTTTTTT.

CDR3 loop: CASSFRGGSGNTIYF. CDR3 in DNA: TGTGCCAGCAGCTTTCGAGGGGGCTCAGGAAACACCATATATTTT. The chain employs TRBV5-4 and TRBJ1-3; 7 bases are a match to TRBD1. CDR1 SGHNT and CDR2 YYREEE come from the germline V gene (reference sequence). The CDR3 contains 15 residues. The V and J ends lost 2 bases and 4 bases, in that order; junction bases with no gene match: 6.

The V and J genes are TRBV6-5 and TRBJ1-4; a weak D match, TRBD1 (6 bases). The CDR3 sequence is 12 residues long. V lost 9 bases and J 8 bases, leaving 13 bases between the germline ends. Germline V gene lookup returns CDR1 MNHEY and CDR2 SVGAGI. CDR3 in amino acids: CASRTGLEKLFF. CDR3 coding DNA: TGTGCCAGTAGAACAGGGCTCGAAAAACTGTTTTTT.

The chain recombines TRBV5-1 with TRBJ2-7, with D possibly being TRBD1 (6 bases). Germline assignment: CDR1 SGHRS and CDR2 YFSETQ. The CDR3 spans 14 residues. V was trimmed by 3 bases and J by 6 bases, leaving 16 bases between them. CDR3 nucleotides: TGCGCCAGCAGCTACGGGACACCGGGCGGCGAGCAGTACTTC. It specifies CASSYGTPGGEQYF. Full variable domain (missing parts from reference TRBV5-1 and TRBJ2-7): KAGVTQTPRYLIKTRGQQVTLSCSPISGHRSVSWYQQTPGQGLQFLFEYFSETQRNKGNFPGRFSGRQFSNSRSEMNVSTLELGDSALYLCASSYGTPGGEQYFGPGTRLTVT.

This clone was picked up a small number of times. The CDR3 sequence is CASSPTSGQPYGYTF. CDR3 bases: TGTGCCAGCAGCCCAACCTCGGGACAGCCCTATGGCTACACCTTC. The gene calls are TRBV11-2 and TRBJ1-2; TRBD1 aligns across 7 bases. The CDR3 has 15 residues. V was clipped by 5 bases and J by 4 bases; unmatched bases: 10. Germline CDR1 is SGHAT and CDR2 is FQNNGV.

This chain joins TRBV11-2 and TRBJ2-1; maybe TRBD2 (5 bases). The CDR3 is 13 residues long. V was trimmed by 5 bases and J by 6 bases, leaving 11 bases between them. CDR1 is SGHAT, CDR2 FQNNGV, per germline. CDR3 sequence (DNA): TGTGCCAGCAGCCGAACTAGAATCAATGAGCAGTTCTTC. It codes for CASSRTRINEQFF.

The gene calls are TRBV19 and TRBJ2-3; possibly TRBD2 for D (6 bases). V lost 5 bases to trimming and J lost 2 bases, with 8 bases between them. Germline V CDR1 and CDR2: LNHDA, SQIVND (reference sequence). The CDR3 is 13 amino acids. CDR3 protein: CASSLRDTDTQYF. As DNA, the CDR3 is TGTGCCAGTAGTTTGCGGGACACAGATACGCAGTATTTT.

This sequence joins TRBV2 and TRBJ1-3; the D is unclear. Germline loops: CDR1 SNHLY, CDR2 FYNNEI. Trimming stripped 6 bases from V and 8 bases from J, with 14 bases between. This CDR3 region has 13 residues. Written as DNA, the CDR3 is TGTGCCAGCAGGGCCGGGTTCCCAGACACCATATATTTT. Protein sequence: CASRAGFPDTIYF.

V gene TRBV11-3 combines with J gene TRBJ2-2, with D perhaps matching TRBD2 (5 bases). V was pared by 6 bases and J by 5 bases, with 19 bases between. The CDR3 has 16 residues. Germline V gene data show CDR1 as SGHNT and CDR2 as YENEEA. CDR3 loop: CASSPRTSPGTGELFF. In nucleotides, the CDR3 is TGTGCCAGCAGTCCCCGGACCTCCCCGGGGACCGGGGAGCTGTTTTTT.

The rearrangement uses TRBV30 and TRBJ1-2; 8 nucleotides agree with TRBD1. The trim removed 5 bases at V and 8 bases at J, leaving 10 bases unmatched. Germline CDR1 is GTSNPN and CDR2 is SVGIG (reference sequence). The CDR3 extends over 13 amino acids. In nucleotides, the CDR3 is TGTGCCTGGGAGATACAGGGGGGCTTAGGCTACACCTTC. As protein: CAWEIQGGLGYTF.

The rearrangement links TRBV5-1 to TRBJ2-3; 9 positions agree with TRBD2. The CDR3 totals 16 residues. Germline CDR1 is SGHRS and CDR2 is YFSETQ. V was clipped by 1 base and J by 2 bases; unmatched bases: 5. This CDR3 reads CASSLIAGDLTDTQYF. CDR3 in DNA: TGCGCCAGCAGCTTGATAGCGGGGGACCTCACAGATACGCAGTATTTT.

CDR3 sequence reads: CASSLGQHYNEQFF. CDR3 coding DNA: TGTGCCAGCAGTTTGGGACAGCACTACAATGAGCAGTTCTTC. The chain is built from TRBV7-2 and TRBJ2-1; 7 nucleotides align to TRBD1. The CDR3 loop spans 14 amino acids. Trimming at V came to 6 bases and at J to 3 bases, leaving 5 bases not matched to a gene. The germline V gene has CDR1 SGHTA and CDR2 FQGNSA.

The chain carries TRBV6-1 and TRBJ1-2, with D tentatively TRBD1 (6 bases). Germline V gene lookup returns CDR1 MNHNS and CDR2 SASEGT. The CDR3 spans 15 residues. The V end lost 3 bases, the J end lost 5 bases, and 16 bases lay between the germline ends. CDR3: CASSDPGVGVYGYTF. The CDR3 nucleotides read TGTGCCAGCAGTGATCCAGGGGTGGGAGTTTATGGCTACACCTTC.

The chain employs TRBV19 and TRBJ2-3; D might be TRBD2 (7 bases). V dropped 5 bases and J dropped 7 bases, with 25 bases sitting between them. In germline, CDR1 is LNHDA, CDR2 SQIVND (reference sequence). The CDR3 contains 17 residues. In DNA form, the CDR3 reads TGTGCCAGTAGTGAGGCCCTGGGCGGGGGCCACATAAATACGCAGTATTTT. Residues: CASSEALGGGHINTQYF.